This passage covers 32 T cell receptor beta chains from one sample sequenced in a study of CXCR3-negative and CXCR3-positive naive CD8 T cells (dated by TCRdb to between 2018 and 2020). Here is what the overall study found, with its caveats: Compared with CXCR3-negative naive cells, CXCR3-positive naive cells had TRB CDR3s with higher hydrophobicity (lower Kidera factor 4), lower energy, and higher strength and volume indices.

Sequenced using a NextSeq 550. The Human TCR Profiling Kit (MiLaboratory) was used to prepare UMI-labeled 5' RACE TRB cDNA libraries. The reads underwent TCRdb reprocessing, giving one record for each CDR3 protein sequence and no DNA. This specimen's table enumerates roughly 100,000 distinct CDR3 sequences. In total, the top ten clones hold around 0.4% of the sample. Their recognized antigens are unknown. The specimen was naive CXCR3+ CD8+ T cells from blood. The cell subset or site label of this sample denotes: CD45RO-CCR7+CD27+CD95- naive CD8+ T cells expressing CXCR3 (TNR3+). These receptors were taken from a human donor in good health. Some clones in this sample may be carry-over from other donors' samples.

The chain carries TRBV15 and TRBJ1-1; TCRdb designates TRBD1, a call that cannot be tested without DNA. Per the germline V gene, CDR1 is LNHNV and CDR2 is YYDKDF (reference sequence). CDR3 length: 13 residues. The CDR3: CATSSIIRGEAFF. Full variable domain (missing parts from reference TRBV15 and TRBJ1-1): DAMVIQNPRYQVTQFGKPVTLSCSQTLNHNVMYWYQQKSSQAPKLLFHYYDKDFNNEADTPDNFQSRRPNTSFCFLDIRSPGLGDTAMYLCATSSIIRGEAFFGQGTRLTVV.

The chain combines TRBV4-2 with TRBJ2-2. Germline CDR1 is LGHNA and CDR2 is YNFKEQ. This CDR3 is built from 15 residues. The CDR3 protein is CASSQAASNTGELFF.

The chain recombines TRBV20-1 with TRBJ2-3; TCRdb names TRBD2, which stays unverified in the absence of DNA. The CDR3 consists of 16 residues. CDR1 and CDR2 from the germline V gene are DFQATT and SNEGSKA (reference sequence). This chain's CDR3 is CSVDPLAGPRTDTQYF.

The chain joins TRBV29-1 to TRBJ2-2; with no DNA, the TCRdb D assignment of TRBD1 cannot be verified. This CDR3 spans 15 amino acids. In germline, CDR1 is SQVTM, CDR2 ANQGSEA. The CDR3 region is CSVEGGERGTGELFF.

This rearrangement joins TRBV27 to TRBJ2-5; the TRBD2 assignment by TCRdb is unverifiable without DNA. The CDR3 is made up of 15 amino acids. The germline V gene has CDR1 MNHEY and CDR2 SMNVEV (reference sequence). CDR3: CASRGLAGAKETQYF.

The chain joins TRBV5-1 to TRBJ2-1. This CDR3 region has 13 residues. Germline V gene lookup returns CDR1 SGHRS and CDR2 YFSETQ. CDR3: CASAAEVYNEQFF.

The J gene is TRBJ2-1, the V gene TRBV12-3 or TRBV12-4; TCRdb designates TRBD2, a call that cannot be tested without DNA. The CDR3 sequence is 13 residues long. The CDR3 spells CASSETSGNEQFF.

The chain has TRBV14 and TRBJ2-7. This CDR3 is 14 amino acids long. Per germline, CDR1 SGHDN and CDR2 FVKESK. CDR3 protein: CASSQLTVSYEEYF.

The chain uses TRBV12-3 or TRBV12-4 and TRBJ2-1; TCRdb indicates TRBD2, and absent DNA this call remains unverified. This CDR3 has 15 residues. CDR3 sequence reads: CASRRPGLLGNEQFF.

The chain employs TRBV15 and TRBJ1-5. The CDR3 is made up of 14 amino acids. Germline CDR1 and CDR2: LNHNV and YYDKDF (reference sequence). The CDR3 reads CATGTIDSNQPQHF.

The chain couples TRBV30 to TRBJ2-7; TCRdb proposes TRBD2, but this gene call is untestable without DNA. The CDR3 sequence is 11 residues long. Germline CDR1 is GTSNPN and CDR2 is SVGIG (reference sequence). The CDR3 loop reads CAWGGGDEQYF.

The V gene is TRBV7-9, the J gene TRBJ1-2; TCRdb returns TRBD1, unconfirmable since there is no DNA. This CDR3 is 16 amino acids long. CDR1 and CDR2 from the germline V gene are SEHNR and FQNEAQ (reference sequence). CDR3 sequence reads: CASSFGGDWGGKAYTF.

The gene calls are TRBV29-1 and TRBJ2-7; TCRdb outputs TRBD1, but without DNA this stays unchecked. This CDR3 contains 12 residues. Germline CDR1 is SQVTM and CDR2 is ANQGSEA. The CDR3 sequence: CSVEDGGYEQYF.

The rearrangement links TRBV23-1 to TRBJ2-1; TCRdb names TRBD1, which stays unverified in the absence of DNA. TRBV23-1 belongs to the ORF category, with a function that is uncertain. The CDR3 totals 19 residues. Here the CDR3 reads CASSQSTLSPGGAYNEQFF.

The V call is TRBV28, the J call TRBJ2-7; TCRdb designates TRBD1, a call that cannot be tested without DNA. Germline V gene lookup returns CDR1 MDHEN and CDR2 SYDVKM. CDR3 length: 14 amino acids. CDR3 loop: CASSFGTGLGEQYF.

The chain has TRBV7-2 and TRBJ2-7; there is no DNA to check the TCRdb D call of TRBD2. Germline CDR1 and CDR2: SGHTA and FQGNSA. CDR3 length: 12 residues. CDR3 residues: CATRVGGYEQYF.

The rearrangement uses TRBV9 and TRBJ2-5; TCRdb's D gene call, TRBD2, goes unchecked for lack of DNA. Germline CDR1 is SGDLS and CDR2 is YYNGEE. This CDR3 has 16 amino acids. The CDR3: CASSVSGLSYQETQYF.

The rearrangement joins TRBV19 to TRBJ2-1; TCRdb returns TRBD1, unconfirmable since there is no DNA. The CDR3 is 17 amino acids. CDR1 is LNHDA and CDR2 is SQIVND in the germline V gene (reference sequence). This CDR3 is CASSGGAGHDAYNEQFF.

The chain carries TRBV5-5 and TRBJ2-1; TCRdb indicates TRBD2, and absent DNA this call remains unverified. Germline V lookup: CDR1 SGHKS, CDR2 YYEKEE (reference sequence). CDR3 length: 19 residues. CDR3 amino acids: CASSSALAGGHTSYNEQFF. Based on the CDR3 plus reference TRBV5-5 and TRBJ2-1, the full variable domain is DAGVTQSPTHLIKTRGQQVTLRCSPISGHKSVSWYQQVLGQGPQFIFQYYEKEERGRGNFPDRFSARQFPNYSSELNVNALLLGDSALYLCASSSALAGGHTSYNEQFFGPGTRLTVL.

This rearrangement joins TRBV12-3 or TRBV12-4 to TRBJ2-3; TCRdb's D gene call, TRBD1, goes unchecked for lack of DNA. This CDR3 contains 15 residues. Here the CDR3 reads CASNSGDASTDTQYF.

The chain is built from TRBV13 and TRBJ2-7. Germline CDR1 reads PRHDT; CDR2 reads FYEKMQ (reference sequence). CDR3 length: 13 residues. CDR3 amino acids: CASSYRGSYEQYF.

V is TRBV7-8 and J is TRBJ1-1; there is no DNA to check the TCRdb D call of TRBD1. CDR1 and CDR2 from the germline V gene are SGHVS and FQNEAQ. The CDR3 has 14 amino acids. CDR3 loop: CASSSQGSVIEAFF.

The CDR3 protein is CSASDKGLAYEQYF. This chain connects TRBV20-1 to TRBJ2-7; TCRdb gives TRBD2 as the D gene, but with no DNA this cannot be confirmed. This CDR3 is 14 amino acids long. In germline, CDR1 is DFQATT, CDR2 SNEGSKA (reference sequence).

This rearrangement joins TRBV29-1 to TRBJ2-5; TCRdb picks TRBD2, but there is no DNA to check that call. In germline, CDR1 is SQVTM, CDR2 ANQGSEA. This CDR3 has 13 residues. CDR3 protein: CSVEASVEETQYF.

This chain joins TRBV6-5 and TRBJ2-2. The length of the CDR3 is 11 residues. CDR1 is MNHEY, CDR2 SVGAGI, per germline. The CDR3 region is CASASGGELFF.

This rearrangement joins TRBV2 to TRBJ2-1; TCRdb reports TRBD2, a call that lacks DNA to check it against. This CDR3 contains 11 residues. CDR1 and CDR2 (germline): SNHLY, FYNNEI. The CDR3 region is CASRARNEQFF.

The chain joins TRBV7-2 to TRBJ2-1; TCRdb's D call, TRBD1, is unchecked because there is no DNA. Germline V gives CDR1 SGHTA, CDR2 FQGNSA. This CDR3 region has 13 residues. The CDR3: CASSLTPSNEQFF.

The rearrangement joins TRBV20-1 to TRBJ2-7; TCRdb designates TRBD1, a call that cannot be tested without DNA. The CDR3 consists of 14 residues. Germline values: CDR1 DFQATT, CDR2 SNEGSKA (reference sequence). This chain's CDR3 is CSAAGTGNFYEQYF.

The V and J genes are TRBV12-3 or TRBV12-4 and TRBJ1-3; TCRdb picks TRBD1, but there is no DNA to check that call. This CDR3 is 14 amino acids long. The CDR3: CASSWDSSGNTIYF.

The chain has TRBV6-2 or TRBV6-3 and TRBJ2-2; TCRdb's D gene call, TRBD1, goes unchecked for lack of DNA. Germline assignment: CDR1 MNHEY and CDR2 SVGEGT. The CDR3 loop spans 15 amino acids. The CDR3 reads CASSWTGTNTGELFF.

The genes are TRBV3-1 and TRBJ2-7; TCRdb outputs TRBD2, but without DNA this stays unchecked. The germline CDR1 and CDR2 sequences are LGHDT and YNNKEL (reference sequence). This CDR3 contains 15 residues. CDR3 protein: CASSSPRPSGGEQYF.

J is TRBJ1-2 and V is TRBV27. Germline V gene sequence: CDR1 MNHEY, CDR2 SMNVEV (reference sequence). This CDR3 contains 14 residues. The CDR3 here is CASSLSAASLGYTF.